The clone carrying this T cell receptor beta chain was found a few times. The data stem from a study of blood T cell repertoires in COVID-19. Produced via immunoSEQ multiplex PCR; TCRdb's table is partial and in-frame only. The sample gives hundreds of thousands of clones, 70% to 90% of which show up once; 3.3% is in the top ten. The TCR sequence derives from a woman aged 40 to 55 with acute COVID-19. The material sequenced was PBMCs or T cells enriched from blood (not recorded which).

This CDR3 is CASSFQGAREFF. The CDR3 nucleotides are TGTGCCAGCAGTTTCCAGGGGGCTAGGGAGTTCTTC. This chain joins TRBV27 and TRBJ2-1; 8 bases are a match to TRBD1. V gave up 3 bases and J gave up 14 bases; unmatched junction bases: 6. Germline CDR1 and CDR2: MNHEY and SMNVEV (reference sequence). The CDR3 length is 12 residues.